The T cell receptor (beta chain) described here comes from a study of T cells in Graves' hyperthyroidism and ophthalmopathy. The study, taken as a whole, reports: In the blood, most expanded thyroid clonotypes above 0.001 appeared as well. Model output signaled ophthalmopathy a median roughly six months ahead of onset.

At least ten counts were recorded for this clonotype. What it binds is unknown. Germline is not matched at one junction end, which may reflect a read error. Newly diagnosed hyperthyroidism patients aged 18 to 65 years had disease lasting under 2 months. RNA transcripts served as the template for amplifying TCR beta CDR3 regions. The study used the HTBI primer set for a first-round RT-PCR of the TCR CDR3. TCRdb recomputed calls from the multiplex PCR reads with MiXCR, one row per CDR3 protein. Of 450,000 to 700,000 distinct CDR3 sequences detected, approximately 44% appear once; the ten largest clones hold around 8%. This CDR3 is built from 12 residues. CDR1 and CDR2 from the germline V gene are SGHVS and FNYEAQ.

The TCR sequence derives from a young woman with Graves' hyperthyroidism. Source material: peripheral blood or thyroid tissue (not recorded which). The chain is built from TRBV7-6 and TRBJ1-1; tentative D call: TRBD1 (5 bases). In nucleotides, the CDR3 is TGTGCCAGCAGCTTCAGACAGCGAAGTCTCCTCTTT. Translated, it gives CASSFRQRSLLF.